This T cell receptor (beta chain) came from a study of T cells after yellow fever vaccination. About this clonotype: Antigen: not known.

The study, taken as a whole, reports: Across the CD4 and CD8 compartments, a small share of clonotypes was present in both. Clones that expanded after primary vaccination mostly reappeared after the booster (96% CD4, 75% to 90% CD8).

A universal primer site and UMIs were added as TCR cDNA was made by 5'RACE template switching. TCRdb used MiXCR to reprocess the 5' RACE reads, holding one entry per CDR3 protein. The sample has 400,000 to 650,000 distinct CDR3 sequences, about a fifth seen once. The specimen was PBMCs, collected roughly 20 days after the first yellow fever vaccination. This clonotype originated in a man younger than 35 who received the YFV17D yellow fever vaccine.

As DNA, the CDR3 is TGTGCCAGCAAGCGCGGGGACAGCTACGAGCAGTACTTC. Its protein product is CASKRGDSYEQYF. V and J are TRBV6-1 and TRBJ2-7; a possible D gene is TRBD1 (7 bases). CDR1 and CDR2 (germline): MNHNS, SASEGT. The length of the CDR3 is 13 residues. V was cut by 7 bases and J by 3 bases, with 13 bases left in between.